A selection of T cell receptor beta chains follows, all from one sample in a study of blood T cell repertoires in COVID-19. Assay used: immunoSEQ multiplex PCR; TCRdb lists only in-frame clones, some missing. The table records some 320,000 clones, 87% of them present only once. The sequencing sample was made of peripheral blood. Receptors were obtained from a woman in her fifties or sixties who had recovered from COVID-19. The CDR3 runs from the conserved cysteine through the conserved F or W. Each record gives: V gene, clone size, J gene, D gene, CDR3 DNA, CDR3 protein. D genes are given only for firm matches. Clone sizes are given selectively: once, few, many, or a class where the clone is expanded.

>TRBV4-1|-|TRBJ1-2|TRBD1
TGCGCCAGCAGCCAACCGGGACAGGGGAACTATGGCTACACCTTC
CASSQPGQGNYGYTF
>TRBV3-1/TRBV3-2|-|TRBJ2-5|TRBD2
TGTGCCAGCAGCCAAGCGGGAGGGCTAGAGACCCAGTACTTC
CASSQAGGLETQYF
>TRBV5-4|-|TRBJ1-1|-
TGTGCCAGCAGCTTTGGGGGCCTTGAAGCTTTCTTT
CASSFGGLEAFF
>TRBV18|-|TRBJ1-6|-
TGTGCCAGCTCACCAACGGGGGGGCCTGGTTCACCCCTCCACTTT
CASSPTGGPGSPLHF
>TRBV3-1/TRBV3-2|-|TRBJ2-7|TRBD2
TGTGCCAGCAGCCCTCACCCAGGACTAGCGGGAGAGGGCTACGAGCAGTACTTC
CASSPHPGLAGEGYEQYF
>TRBV4-3|once|TRBJ1-6|-
TGCGCCAGCAGGTTAGGGGATTCACCCCTCCACTTT
CASRLGDSPLHF
>TRBV11-3|-|TRBJ2-1|TRBD2
TGTGCCAGCAGCTTAGGGGGCGGGAGGGCCTACAATGAGCAGTTCTTC
CASSLGGGRAYNEQFF
>TRBV30|-|TRBJ1-4|-
TGTGCCTGGAGTGCAGGGTTTGGTGAAAAACTGTTTTTT
CAWSAGFGEKLFF
>TRBV6-6|-|TRBJ2-3|TRBD2
TGTGCCAGCAGATCGACTAGCGGGATACTTACGCAGTATTTT
CASRSTSGILTQYF
>TRBV4-2|-|TRBJ2-3|-
TGTGCCAGCAGCCAAGAGCAGGGTAGCACAGATACGCAGTATTTT
CASSQEQGSTDTQYF
>TRBV7-2|-|TRBJ1-3|-
TGTGCCAGCAGCTTAGTCTACGGCTCTGGAAACACCATATATTTT
CASSLVYGSGNTIYF
>TRBV3-1/TRBV3-2|-|TRBJ1-5|-
TGTGCCAGCGGGGCTGGCAATCAGCCCCAGCATTTT
CASGAGNQPQHF
>TRBV3-1/TRBV3-2|-|TRBJ2-1|-
TGTGCCAGCAGCCAAGATTTAGCGGACGTCGCCCCGAGGCAGTTCTTC
CASSQDLADVAPRQFF
>TRBV6-5|-|TRBJ2-5|TRBD2
TGTGCCAGCGGGACTAGCCCCCAAGAGACCCAGTACTTC
CASGTSPQETQYF
>TRBV27|-|TRBJ2-2|TRBD2
TGTGCCAGCAGCTCGTGGGAACTAGCGGGAGGGCGGGGCGGGGAGCTGTTTTTT
CASSSWELAGGRGGELFF
>TRBV7-8|-|TRBJ2-5|-
TGTGCCAGCAGCTTAGCCCTAGACCCAACGCTGGAGACCCAGTACTTC
CASSLALDPTLETQYF
>TRBV11-3|-|TRBJ2-2|TRBD2
TGTGCCAGCAGCTCCATAGCGGGGGGGCTTTCCGGGGAGCTGTTTTTT
CASSSIAGGLSGELFF
>TRBV3-1/TRBV3-2|-|TRBJ2-3|-
TGTGCCGCCACCCCCCGGGGAAGACCCACAGATACGCAGTATTTT
CAATPRGRPTDTQYF
>TRBV19|-|TRBJ2-7|-
TGTGCCAGTACACCGACTGGGTCCTACGAGCAGTACTTC
CASTPTGSYEQYF
>TRBV7-3|-|TRBJ1-2|TRBD1
TGTGCCAGCAGCTACACAGGGGGCGAGGATGGCTACACCTTC
CASSYTGGEDGYTF
>TRBV6-2/TRBV6-3|-|TRBJ1-1|TRBD1
TGTGCCAGCAGTCAAAGGACAGGGTCTGAAGCTTTCTTT
CASSQRTGSEAFF
>TRBV30|few|TRBJ1-6|-
TGTGCCCGCAGGGATTCCTATAATTCACCCCTCCACTTT
CARRDSYNSPLHF
>TRBV9|-|TRBJ2-2|-
TGTGCCAGCAGCGTACAGGGGCACCCCGCGAACACCGGGGAGCTGTTTTTT
CASSVQGHPANTGELFF
>TRBV5-1|-|TRBJ2-5|-
TGCGCCAGCAGAAGATCCGCCCAGGGGCAAGAGACCCAGTACTTC
CASRRSAQGQETQYF
>TRBV11-3|-|TRBJ2-5|-
TGTGCCAGCAGCTTAGATGGGAGGACCCAGTACTTC
CASSLDGRTQYF
>TRBV5-1|once|TRBJ1-6|-
TGCGCCAGCAGCCCGAACAGTGCCCTTAATTCACCCCTCCACTTT
CASSPNSALNSPLHF
>TRBV4-1|-|TRBJ2-5|TRBD1
TGCGCCAGCAGCCAAGTCTATAACAGGGGGGAGACCCAGTACTTC
CASSQVYNRGETQYF
>TRBV11-2|once|TRBJ2-4|-
TGTGCCAGCAGCGATTATCAGGGGGCCAAAAACATTCAGTACTTC
CASSDYQGAKNIQYF
>TRBV7-6|-|TRBJ2-2|-
TGTGCCAGCAGCCTCAGACAGATTAACACCGGGGAGCTGTTTTTT
CASSLRQINTGELFF
>TRBV2|-|TRBJ1-1|TRBD1
TGTGCCAGCAGTCGGGACAGGGGGTCGGGCACTGAAGCTTTCTTT
CASSRDRGSGTEAFF
>TRBV15|-|TRBJ1-2|-
TGTGCCACCAGCAGAGGGATAGTGGGAGAGATCCGCTACACCTTC
CATSRGIVGEIRYTF
>TRBV14|-|TRBJ2-1|-
TGTGCCAGCAGCCAAGATATAGTCGGGCAGTTCTTC
CASSQDIVGQFF
>TRBV7-2|once|TRBJ2-7|TRBD2
TGTGCCAGCAGCTTAAGGAGGGGACTAGCCCTCGACGAGCAGTACTTC
CASSLRRGLALDEQYF
>TRBV7-2|once|TRBJ2-7|TRBD2
TGTGCCAGCAAACTAGCGGGAGGGGCCTCCTACGAGCAGTACTTC
CASKLAGGASYEQYF
>TRBV2|once|TRBJ2-7|-
TGTGCCAGCAAGATGACTACAACTTACGAGCAGTACTTC
CASKMTTTYEQYF
>TRBV29-1|-|TRBJ1-1|-
TGCAGCGTTGACGCGATGAACACTGAAGCTTTCTTT
CSVDAMNTEAFF
>TRBV7-2|-|TRBJ1-6|-
TGTGCCAGCAGCTTCAACGGGGATAATTCACCCCTCCACTTT
CASSFNGDNSPLHF
>TRBV7-3|-|TRBJ1-1|TRBD1
TGTGCCAGCAGGGGGACAGGGTCGGCTGAAGCTTTCTTT
CASRGTGSAEAFF
>TRBV19|-|TRBJ2-1|TRBD2
TGTGCCAGTAGGCGACTAGCGGGAGATGAGCAGTTCTTC
CASRRLAGDEQFF
>TRBV27|-|TRBJ2-1|-
TGTGCCAGCAGTAAACGAGCGGCGATATACAATGAGCAGTTCTTC
CASSKRAAIYNEQFF
>TRBV30|-|TRBJ2-5|-
TGTGCCTGGAGTGTATCCGGCGGGGAGACCCAGTACTTC
CAWSVSGGETQYF
>TRBV5-1|-|TRBJ2-1|-
TGCGCCAGCAGCTTGGGAAGTTCGGATGAGCAGTTCTTC
CASSLGSSDEQFF
>TRBV4-3|-|TRBJ1-4|-
TGCGCCAGCAGCAAAACAGGGATGGATGAAAAACTGTTTTTT
CASSKTGMDEKLFF
>TRBV28|-|TRBJ2-1|-
TGTGCCAGCACCCTGGTGGGGGCTAGCAATGAGCAGTTCTTC
CASTLVGASNEQFF